Listed here is a single TCR beta chain. Its antigen is not known. TCRdb's table, derived via immunoSEQ multiplex PCR, lists solely in-frame clones and lacks some. The sample records 28,000 or so clones, around 86% being singletons. The source of the sample is a study of T cells in narcolepsy. General study findings and limits: HCRT-specific and TRIB2-specific autoreactive clonotypes appeared among same-patient CSF and blood CD4+ clonotypes.

This CDR3 contains 15 residues. Germline V gives CDR1 SEHNR, CDR2 FQNEAQ (reference sequence). The ends lost 3 bases at V and 8 bases at J; junction bases unmatched: 10. V and J are TRBV7-9 and TRBJ2-3, with 8 bases lining up with TRBD2. This sequence originates from a human donor with narcolepsy. What was sequenced was CD45RA- memory CD4+ T cells from PBMCs. CDR3 residues: CASSFGGVNSVTQYF. CDR3 nucleotides: TGTGCCAGCAGCTTCGGGGGGGTGAACAGTGTTACGCAGTATTTT.